A selection of T cell receptor beta chains follows, all from one sample in a study of cytomegalovirus exposure and HLA in healthy donors. Using immunoSEQ multiplex PCR, the repertoire was profiled, and TCRdb retains in-frame clones only, with some absent. The sample holds 180,000 or so clones, over 75% seen once. Source material: PBMCs. The receptors come from a man in his forties in good health and CMV-seropositive. Each CDR3 is given with its conserved first and last residue. The D gene is left open where the match is weak. A row's size may be missing; if present it is once, few, many or a size class.

CDR3aa	CDR3nt	abundance	v_gene	j_gene	d_gene
CASSKASGYNEQFF	TGTGCCAGCAGCAAGGCTAGCGGGTACAATGAGCAGTTCTTC	-	TRBV9	TRBJ2-1	TRBD2
CAWSRTAAYEQYF	TGTGCCTGGAGTCGGACAGCCGCCTACGAGCAGTACTTC	-	TRBV30	TRBJ2-7	-
CASSPGTGAIYEQYF	TGTGCCAGCTCCCCCGGGACAGGTGCGATCTACGAGCAGTACTTC	few	TRBV18	TRBJ2-7	TRBD1
CASSSGLDTGELFF	TGTGCCAGCAGCTCTGGACTAGACACCGGGGAGCTGTTTTTT	-	TRBV11-3	TRBJ2-2	TRBD2
CASSEAGLAGGTKNF	TGTGCCAGCAGTGAAGCTGGACTAGCGGGAGGCACAAAGAACTTC	-	TRBV2	TRBJ2-7	TRBD2
CASSFNGEGPPQHF	TGTGCCAGCAGTTTTAATGGGGAGGGTCCGCCCCAGCATTTT	-	TRBV27	TRBJ1-5	-
CASSNYWEQYF	TGTGCCAGTAGTAACTATTGGGAGCAGTACTTC	once	TRBV19	TRBJ2-7	-
CASSPKPSAGVNEQFF	TGTGCCAGCAGCCCCAAGCCTTCAGCGGGAGTCAATGAGCAGTTCTTC	once	TRBV5-6	TRBJ2-1	TRBD2
CATRLAGGHEQFF	TGTGCCACCAGACTAGCGGGAGGCCATGAGCAGTTCTTC	-	TRBV10-3	TRBJ2-1	TRBD2
CASSLDGTETSDGYTF	TGTGCCAGCAGCTTAGATGGGACAGAAACATCGGATGGCTACACCTTC	-	TRBV7-3	TRBJ1-2	TRBD1
CASSFHLAGGETQYF	TGTGCCAGCAGCTTTCATCTAGCGGGAGGGGAAACGCAGTATTTT	-	TRBV5-4	TRBJ2-3	TRBD2
CASSVEAGKNSQYF	TGTGCCAGCAGCGTAGAGGCCGGCAAAAACAGTCAGTACTTC	-	TRBV9	TRBJ2-4	-
CASTREGRSDTQYF	TGTGCCAGCACCAGGGAGGGCAGGTCAGATACGCAGTATTTT	-	TRBV6-6	TRBJ2-3	TRBD2
CASSYSGLDILSMQYF	TGTGCCAGCAGTTACTCCGGATTAGACATACTGTCGATGCAGTACTTC	-	TRBV6-5	TRBJ2-7	-
CASSLVFLAGLVDTQYF	TGTGCCAGCAGCTTAGTTTTTCTAGCGGGATTGGTAGATACGCAGTATTTT	-	TRBV13	TRBJ2-3	TRBD2
CASSLGLAGGETQYF	TGTGCCAGCAGCTTAGGCCTAGCGGGGGGAGAGACCCAGTACTTC	-	TRBV7-9	TRBJ2-5	TRBD2
CASSLSGRSTDTQYF	TGCGCCAGCAGCCTCAGCGGGAGGTCCACAGATACGCAGTATTTT	-	TRBV5-1	TRBJ2-3	TRBD2
CAWSLRGSGEQFF	TGTGCCTGGAGTCTCAGGGGTTCAGGTGAGCAGTTCTTC	-	TRBV30	TRBJ2-1	-
CASSEAGGTEAFF	TGTGCCAGCAGTGAAGCGGGGGGCACTGAAGCTTTCTTT	-	TRBV6-1	TRBJ1-1	-
CASSSSGTSTGNTIYF	TGTGCCAGCAGCTCGTCCGGGACTTCAACTGGAAACACCATATATTTT	-	TRBV7-2	TRBJ1-3	-
CASSLRDSPRRETQYF	TGTGCCAGCTCGCTCCGGGACAGCCCCCGAAGGGAGACCCAGTACTTC	-	TRBV18	TRBJ2-5	TRBD1
CASATGASYNEQFF	TGTGCCAGTGCAACAGGGGCCTCCTACAATGAGCAGTTCTTC	-	TRBV2	TRBJ2-1	TRBD1
CASGLVAGVSNQPQHF	TGTGCCAGCGGTCTCGTGGCAGGGGTTAGCAATCAGCCCCAGCATTTT	-	TRBV7-8	TRBJ1-5	-
CASGSVAGTYEQYF	TGTGCCAGTGGATCTGTAGCGGGGACCTACGAGCAGTACTTC	few	TRBV19	TRBJ2-7	TRBD2
CASIRASGLTYNEQFF	TGTGCCAGCATTAGGGCTAGCGGGTTGACTTACAATGAGCAGTTCTTC	-	TRBV28	TRBJ2-1	TRBD2
CASRRQPNTGELFF	TGTGCCAGTAGAAGACAGCCGAACACCGGGGAGCTGTTTTTT	-	TRBV19	TRBJ2-2	-
CASSSPGTAASEQYF	TGTGCCAGCAGTTCACCCGGGACAGCTGCCTCCGAGCAGTACTTC	-	TRBV28	TRBJ2-7	TRBD1
CASRNPGNFGDEQFF	TGTGCCAGCAGGAACCCAGGTAATTTTGGCGATGAGCAGTTCTTC	-	TRBV11-2	TRBJ2-1	-